One sample yielded the 27 T cell receptor beta chains listed below, sequenced in a study of T cells in Graves' hyperthyroidism and ophthalmopathy (dated 2019 in TCRdb). Preparation of the library involved multiplex PCR. The run used an Illumina HiSeq 2000. The TCR beta CDR3 regions were amplified from RNA transcripts. The TCR CDR3 was subjected to a first round of RT-PCR using the HTBI primer set and the Qiagen OneStep RT-PCR kit. TCRdb took the public reads, trimmed them with fastp at Q25, ran MiXCR for clone calling and kept in-frame beta chains. For every CDR3 protein sequence, its rows merge into one entry that carries the most common genes and DNA. This sample is represented by approximately 700,000 distinct CDR3 sequences; roughly 17% of them were singletons. Around 7.7% of the sample rests with the top ten. The specimen sequenced was blood. The receptors originated from a man younger than 35 with Graves' hyperthyroidism.

In this sample, this clonotype turned up many times. J is TRBJ2-3 and V is TRBV28; TRBD2 agrees at 10 bases. Germline CDR1 is MDHEN and CDR2 is SYDVKM. Losses at the gene ends were 2 bases for V and 3 bases for J; bases not matched to a gene: 5. The CDR3 is 16 residues long. CDR3 sequence (DNA): TGTGCCAGCAGTTTAGGTGGTAGCGGGAGGACAGATACGCAGTATTTT. Encoded protein: CASSLGGSGRTDTQYF.

This chain joins TRBV5-1 and TRBJ1-2, with D maybe TRBD1 (5 bases). The CDR3 runs 15 residues. V was cut by 5 bases and J by 2 bases, with 16 bases left in between. Germline loops: CDR1 SGHRS, CDR2 YFSETQ. CDR3 bases: TGCGCCAGCAGTTACTCCGGGACCCTGAACTATGGCTACACCTTC. Amino acids: CASSYSGTLNYGYTF. The variable domain in full, completed from reference TRBV5-1 and TRBJ1-2, reads KAGVTQTPRYLIKTRGQQVTLSCSPISGHRSVSWYQQTPGQGLQFLFEYFSETQRNKGNFPGRFSGRQFSNSRSEMNVSTLELGDSALYLCASSYSGTLNYGYTFGSGTRLTVV.

This clonotype has just a few counts. The V call is TRBV5-1, the J call TRBJ2-3, with D perhaps TRBD2 (5 bases). The V gene lost 7 bases and the J gene lost 0 bases, with 18 bases spanning the gap. The CDR3 consists of 16 residues. Germline values: CDR1 SGHRS, CDR2 YFSETQ. This CDR3 is CASGRGGLTSTDTQYF. The CDR3 nucleotides read TGCGCCAGCGGGCGAGGCGGGCTCACTAGCACAGATACGCAGTATTTT.

The rearrangement links TRBV10-3 to TRBJ2-7; no firm D call. CDR1 is ENHRY, CDR2 SYGVKD, per germline. V was cut by 8 bases and J by 8 bases, with 19 bases left in between. The CDR3 consists of 13 residues. The CDR3 here is CAIRPWVLEQQYF. CDR3 nucleotides: TGTGCCATCCGCCCGTGGGTATTAGAACAGCAGTACTTC.

This clonotype was seen only a few times. The chain couples TRBV20-1 to TRBJ2-7; tentatively, D is TRBD1 (6 bases). From germline, CDR1 is DFQATT and CDR2 SNEGSKA (reference sequence). With 3 bases removed from V and 0 bases from J, the gap between germline ends came to 9 bases. The CDR3 has 13 amino acids. The CDR3 DNA sequence: TGCAGTGCTAGCCGGGACACCTCCTACGAGCAGTACTTC. This translates into CSASRDTSYEQYF.

V usage is TRBV6-1 and J usage is TRBJ2-7, with D perhaps TRBD1 (6 bases). V lost 2 bases and J 2 bases, leaving 28 bases between the germline ends. The germline V gene has CDR1 MNHNS and CDR2 SASEGT. The CDR3 is 20 amino acids. The CDR3 sequence is CASSEKRSDRIGAVTYEQYF. The CDR3 DNA reads as TGTGCCAGCAGTGAAAAGAGGTCGGACAGAATAGGAGCTGTAACCTACGAGCAGTACTTC.

The chain employs TRBV5-8 and TRBJ2-7; the D is unclear. V was pared by 0 bases and J by 6 bases, with 7 bases between. Germline CDR1 reads SGHTS; CDR2 reads YDEGEE. The CDR3 spans 12 residues. The DNA for the CDR3 is TGTGCCAGCAGCTTGGCCGGAGCCGAGCAGTACTTC. Protein product: CASSLAGAEQYF.

The table lists this clonotype with a few counts. CDR3 sequence: CASSSTLLANTGELFF. The CDR3 nucleotides read TGTGCCAGCAGCTCCACTCTACTAGCGAACACCGGGGAGCTGTTTTTT. The chain combines TRBV7-3 with TRBJ2-2, with D possibly matching TRBD2 (5 bases). V was shortened by 4 bases and J by 0 bases, with 12 bases between the two germline ends. Germline V gives CDR1 SGHTA, CDR2 FQGTGA. The CDR3 has 16 amino acids.

The chain links TRBV20-1 to TRBJ2-1; D uncertain. V lost 2 bases and J lost 2, with 13 bases in between. Germline V lookup: CDR1 DFQATT, CDR2 SNEGSKA (reference sequence). The CDR3 totals 15 residues. The chain's CDR3 is CSARLARLPYNEQFF. CDR3 in DNA: TGCAGTGCTAGATTAGCCAGACTCCCCTACAATGAGCAGTTCTTC.

This clonotype was counted only a few times. The chain links TRBV4-1 to TRBJ2-3, with 9 bases lining up with TRBD1. The CDR3 consists of 16 residues. Germline V CDR1 and CDR2: MGHRA, YSYEKL. Trimming cost V 5 bases and J 3 bases; bases outside gene matches: 9. This chain's CDR3 is CASSWTGEGETDTQYF. CDR3 nucleotides: TGCGCCAGCAGCTGGACAGGGGAGGGAGAGACAGATACGCAGTATTTT.

This clonotype has a handful of counts. The CDR3 region is CASSWGLAGVLGATDTQYF. CDR3 nucleotides: TGTGCCAGCAGCTGGGGACTAGCGGGAGTGCTTGGAGCCACAGATACGCAGTATTTT. This chain joins TRBV13 and TRBJ2-3; TRBD2 aligns across 14 bases. The CDR3 is 19 residues long. V gave up 4 bases and J gave up 2 bases; unmatched junction bases: 11. Germline V gives CDR1 PRHDT, CDR2 FYEKMQ (reference sequence).

This chain uses TRBV18 with TRBJ1-1; 7 nucleotides agree with TRBD1. CDR1 KGHSH and CDR2 LQKENI come from the germline V gene. The CDR3 spans 14 residues. V was pared by 0 bases and J by 6 bases, with 4 bases of the junction left unmatched. The CDR3 DNA sequence: TGTGCCAGCTCACCACCAACAGGGGAGGCTGAAGCTTTCTTT. This sequence encodes CASSPPTGEAEAFF.

This clonotype was seen at least ten times. The rearrangement links TRBV5-1 to TRBJ2-7; D perhaps matches TRBD1 (7 bases). Germline V gene lookup returns CDR1 SGHRS and CDR2 YFSETQ. V was trimmed by 4 bases and J by 2 bases, leaving 13 bases between them. The CDR3 length is 14 residues. The CDR3 here is CASSGGTAAYEQYF. As DNA, the CDR3 is TGCGCCAGCAGCGGCGGGACAGCCGCCTACGAGCAGTACTTC.

The V gene is TRBV20-1, the J gene TRBJ2-2; TRBD1 agrees at 9 bases. V gave up 0 bases and J gave up 5 bases; unmatched junction bases: 7. The CDR3 contains 16 residues. The germline V gene has CDR1 DFQATT and CDR2 SNEGSKA (reference sequence). CDR3 region: CSAREFYRGRTGELFF. DNA for the CDR3: TGCAGTGCTAGAGAGTTTTACAGGGGGCGGACCGGGGAGCTGTTTTTT.

There are many counts of this clonotype. The V gene is TRBV7-9, the J gene TRBJ1-1, with 9 bases aligning to TRBD1. V lost 1 base to trimming and J lost 1 base; unmatched junction nucleotides: 4. This CDR3 is built from 16 residues. Germline assignment: CDR1 SEHNR and CDR2 FQNEAQ (reference sequence). CDR3 residues: CASSLVGTGKNTEAFF. CDR3 nucleotides: TGTGCCAGCAGCTTAGTGGGGACAGGGAAGAACACTGAAGCTTTCTTT.

This clonotype was seen only once. This rearrangement joins TRBV7-2 to TRBJ2-1; 11 bases are shared with TRBD2. J was trimmed by 0 bases and V by 5 bases; bases with no gene match: 6. The CDR3 contains 17 residues. Germline lookup yields CDR1 SGHTA and CDR2 FQGNSA. DNA of the CDR3: TGTGCCAGCAGCCGCCACACTAGCGGGAGCTCCTACAATGAGCAGTTCTTC. Translated: CASSRHTSGSSYNEQFF.

This clonotype appeared a few times. The rearrangement uses TRBV4-2 and TRBJ1-5; D gene ambiguous. V was pared by 0 bases and J by 4 bases, with 10 bases between. The CDR3 loop spans 15 amino acids. Germline CDR1 LGHNA, CDR2 YNFKEQ. The CDR3: CASSQEAGSNQPQHF. CDR3 DNA: TGTGCCAGCAGCCAAGAAGCAGGCTCAAATCAGCCCCAGCATTTT.

Only a few counts were recorded for this clonotype. J is TRBJ1-5 and V is TRBV6-1, with D possibly matching TRBD1 (5 bases). CDR1 and CDR2 (germline): MNHNS, SASEGT. The CDR3 has 16 amino acids. V lost 2 bases and J 1 base, leaving 12 bases between the germline ends. The CDR3 here is CASSEWAGGSNQPQHF. CDR3 DNA sequence: TGTGCCAGCAGTGAATGGGCGGGGGGAAGCAATCAGCCCCAGCATTTT.

This clonotype was observed a handful of times. V is TRBV20-1 and J is TRBJ2-1, with 11 bases matching TRBD2. The J segment lost 9 bases and the V segment lost 0 bases, leaving 10 bases of the junction unmatched. This CDR3 spans 16 amino acids. Germline loops: CDR1 DFQATT, CDR2 SNEGSKA (reference sequence). The CDR3 nucleotides are TGCAGTGCTAGAGATCAGGGGACTAGCGGTCCGGGTGAGCAGTTCTTC. Protein: CSARDQGTSGPGEQFF.

This clonotype was seen repeatedly, ten times or more. The chain links TRBV12-3 or TRBV12-4 to TRBJ1-1, with 8 positions matching TRBD1. J gave up 2 bases and V 5 bases, and 4 bases lay outside the gene matches. CDR3 length equals 14 residues. The CDR3 nucleotides read TGTGCCAGCAGTACAGGGGGATATAACACTGAAGCTTTCTTT. It yields the protein CASSTGGYNTEAFF.

The chain employs TRBV19 and TRBJ2-7; 7 bases are a match to TRBD2. Trimming cost V 6 bases and J 0 bases; bases outside gene matches: 8. Germline V gene lookup returns CDR1 LNHDA and CDR2 SQIVND (reference sequence). The CDR3 loop spans 15 amino acids. The DNA for the CDR3 is TGTGCCAGTAGAGCGAGACTAGCCGCCTCCTACGAGCAGTACTTC. Translated: CASRARLAASYEQYF.

The chain carries TRBV19 and TRBJ1-1; D might be TRBD1 (6 bases). The length of the CDR3 is 17 residues. The ends were cut back, 4 bases at V and 1 base at J, with 19 bases in the middle. Looked up from germline, CDR1 is LNHDA and CDR2 is SQIVND (reference sequence). The chain's CDR3 is CASSTPRQEVWNTEAFF. In DNA form, the CDR3 reads TGTGCCAGTAGTACCCCGAGACAGGAGGTGTGGAACACTGAAGCTTTCTTT.

This clonotype has more than one count but fewer than ten. The gene calls are TRBV12-3 or TRBV12-4 and TRBJ1-5; TRBD1 agrees at 10 bases. CDR3 size: 13 residues. With 5 bases clipped from V and 6 bases from J, the junction kept 1 base outside the gene matches. CDR3 residues: CASSGTGVQPQHF. DNA for the CDR3: TGTGCCAGCAGTGGGACAGGGGTTCAGCCCCAGCATTTT.

This chain uses TRBV7-9 with TRBJ2-3; 7 nucleotides agree with TRBD2. There are 16 residues in the CDR3. Looked up from germline, CDR1 is SEHNR and CDR2 is FQNEAQ (reference sequence). V trimming: 2 bases; J trimming: 2 bases; junction bases outside the gene matches: 7. CDR3 nucleotide sequence: TGTGCCAGCAGCTTACTGGCTAGCGGAAACACAGATACGCAGTATTTT. It is translated as CASSLLASGNTDTQYF.

Ten or more counts support this clonotype. The chain has TRBV11-2 and TRBJ2-5; 7 bases map to TRBD2. CDR3 length: 14 residues. With 5 bases clipped from V and 4 bases from J, the junction kept 7 bases outside the gene matches. Germline V CDR1 and CDR2: SGHAT, FQNNGV. CDR3 sequence: CASSPGPGGETQYF. The DNA of the CDR3 is TGTGCCAGCAGCCCCGGACCGGGAGGAGAGACCCAGTACTTC.

This clonotype was observed many times. The rearrangement joins TRBV18 to TRBJ2-1, with 10 bases identical to TRBD1. V shed 5 bases, J shed 6 bases, and the junction held 4 bases outside the gene matches. Germline values: CDR1 KGHSH, CDR2 LQKENI. The CDR3 is 14 amino acids. In nucleotides, the CDR3 is TGTGCCAGCTCATTCGGGGACAGGGGCAATGAGCAGTTCTTC. Encoded protein: CASSFGDRGNEQFF. Supplemented by reference TRBV18 and TRBJ2-1, the full variable domain reads NAGVMQNPRHLVRRRGQEARLRCSPMKGHSHVYWYRQLPEEGLKFMVYLQKENIIDESGMPKERFSAEFPKEGPSILRIQQVVRGDSAAYFCASSFGDRGNEQFFGPGTRLTVL.

This clonotype has a handful of counts. V gene TRBV2 combines with J gene TRBJ2-7; D gene unclear. Germline loops: CDR1 SNHLY, CDR2 FYNNEI. The CDR3 has 13 residues. Trimming pared 4 bases from V and 2 bases from J, leaving 9 bases between. CDR3 sequence: CASSGTDAYEQYF. For the CDR3, the DNA is TGTGCCAGCAGTGGGACGGATGCCTACGAGCAGTACTTC.